Here is one T cell receptor (beta chain) with its context. Its antigen has not been determined. Per-nucleotide qualities are absent, and no much larger clonotype sits a single base away. TCRbeta CDR3 regions were amplified from genomic DNA using the immunoSEQ Assay, a bias-controlled multiplex PCR. Concerning the study's data processing: Nucleated cell counts per sample were estimated from amplification of reference gene primers within the assay. To quantify the absolute abundance of each unique TCRbeta CDR3 rearrangement, sequence reads were collapsed and filtered. For each sample, productive Simpson clonality was calculated as the square root of Simpson's diversity index over productive rearrangements. Drawn from immuneACCESS, this table holds only the in-frame rearrangements with V and J called that TCRdb kept. Clones are partly lost; checked studies trace under half to an unresolved V gene and leave the rest unexplained. V, J and clone size are taken as reported in that table, and D and trimming were inferred from the DNA itself. Across this sample there are over 95,000 clones, with less than 90% seen only once. The ten most abundant clones make up around 2% of the sample.

This record belongs to a study of blood T cell repertoires in COVID-19 (TCRdb year 2020). General notes on the study: The collaborator samples originated in the United States, Italy and Spain and spanned the acute and convalescent phases of COVID-19. The prospective study material was composed of cDNA or gDNA derived from T cells, B-cell-depleted T cells, or PBMCs. Deeply sampled blood TCRbeta repertoires from subjects exposed to, actively infected with, or recovered from COVID-19 were included in the dataset. A freely available public database, intended as a resource for researchers studying the immune response to SARS-CoV-2, is where the repertoires were released. Samples came from the ongoing ImmuneRACE study (first 160 participants) plus 1,254 subjects from 6 global collaborators. Sample metadata almost always included a de-identified subject ID, COVID-19 status, age in years and sex. HLA class I and class II types, where available, came from metadata supplied by the sample provider rather than from assay-based typing. What the study reported, not specific to this receptor: The amount of clinical and demographic metadata varied by source and participant and was provided uncurated.

V and J are truncated by 1 base and 7 bases respectively, leaving an intervening sequence of 11 bases. From its cysteine to its phenylalanine, the CDR3 spans 13 amino acids. Only the CDR3 region is kept as DNA, spanning 39 bases read in frame from base 1. CDR1 and CDR2, per the germline V gene, are SGHRS and YFSETQ. Collaborating institutions collected whole blood in K2EDTA tubes following their own protocols. For TCRbeta analysis, collaborators shipped samples as frozen whole blood, isolated PBMCs, or DNA extracted from either of those sample types. Recombination linked TRBV5-1 to TRBJ1-1; the D gene is perhaps TRBD1, on 5 matching bases. The TCR originated in a man aged 65-85 years with active or convalescent COVID-19. The source material was peripheral blood. CDR3 protein: CASSLTGENEAFF. The DNA is TGCGCCAGCAGCTTGACAGGAGAGAATGAAGCTTTCTTT.